The 27 T cell receptor beta chains listed next were all sequenced from one sample in a study of T cell responses to AZD1222 COVID-19 vaccine. Generated by immunoSEQ multiplex PCR, the TCRdb table keeps only in-frame clones and is missing some. The sample holds 90,000 to 100,000 clones; approximately 90% are singletons and the top ten take roughly 7.7%. The specimen comprised peripheral blood, sampled on day 0 of AZD1222 vaccination. The receptors were gathered from an adult in good health.

The chain carries TRBV4-2 and TRBJ1-2, with a tentative D call TRBD1 (6 bases). This CDR3 spans 15 amino acids. Germline CDR1 and CDR2: LGHNA and YNFKEQ. Trimming took 3 bases from V and 2 from J, leaving 13 bases between them. The CDR3 is CASSQGTGLNYGYTF. CDR3 DNA: TGTGCCAGCAGCCAGGGTACAGGGTTAAACTATGGCTACACCTTC.

The chain couples TRBV5-5 to TRBJ2-1; possible D gene TRBD2, 7 bases. Trimming pared 4 bases from V and 3 bases from J, leaving 14 bases between. This CDR3 comprises 15 residues. Germline CDR1 SGHKS, CDR2 YYEKEE (reference sequence). CDR3 amino acids: CASSLGASGYNEQFF. CDR3 nucleotide sequence: TGTGCCAGCAGCCTGGGGGCTAGCGGCTACAATGAGCAGTTCTTC.

The chain uses TRBV7-6 and TRBJ2-1; 16 bases match TRBD2. Losses at the gene ends were 5 bases for V and 7 bases for J; bases not matched to a gene: 11. Germline V gene lookup returns CDR1 SGHVS and CDR2 FNYEAQ. The CDR3 runs to 18 residues. CDR3 sequence: CASSPVGTSGGAENEQFF. CDR3 nucleotides: TGTGCCAGCAGCCCCGTGGGGACTAGCGGGGGGGCCGAAAATGAGCAGTTCTTC.

The V gene is TRBV28, the J gene TRBJ1-6, with TRBD1 matching 7 bases. Germline V gene data show CDR1 as MDHEN and CDR2 as SYDVKM. After removal of 5 bases from V and 0 bases from J, the junction contained 10 bases not matched to a gene. This CDR3 has 18 residues. DNA of the CDR3: TGTGCCAGCAGTCCCGAGACAGGGCCCAGCTCCTATAATTCACCCCTCCACTTT. Protein: CASSPETGPSSYNSPLHF.

The chain is built from TRBV3-1 (or the pseudogene TRBV3-2) and TRBJ1-2; 9 nucleotides match TRBD1. The germline gives CDR1 LGHDT, CDR2 YNNKEL (reference sequence). Trimming took 3 bases from V and 5 from J; bases not matched to a gene: 7. The CDR3 is 15 amino acids. The CDR3 spells CASSHPPGQGYGYTF. The CDR3 region has the DNA TGTGCCAGCAGCCACCCGCCGGGACAGGGATATGGCTACACCTTC.

The V gene is TRBV3-1 (or the pseudogene TRBV3-2), the J gene TRBJ2-1, with 7 bases identical to TRBD1. In germline, CDR1 is LGHDT, CDR2 YNNKEL (reference sequence). CDR3 size: 17 residues. With V trimmed by 0 bases and J by 1 base, 6 bases remained unmatched. The CDR3 DNA reads TGTGCCAGCAGCCAAGATACGAACAGGGGATCCTACAATGAGCAGTTCTTC. Amino acids: CASSQDTNRGSYNEQFF.

CDR3 sequence: CATSDRVEKLFF. As DNA, the CDR3 is TGTGCCACCTCGGACAGGGTCGAAAAACTGTTTTTT. The chain combines TRBV24-1 with TRBJ1-4, with TRBD1 matching 8 bases. In germline, CDR1 is KGHDR, CDR2 SFDVKD. V lost 9 bases to trimming and J lost 8 bases; unmatched junction nucleotides: 4. The CDR3 has 12 amino acids.

The V call is TRBV13, the J call TRBJ2-3; D is unclear. The CDR3 is made up of 16 amino acids. The germline gives CDR1 PRHDT, CDR2 FYEKMQ (reference sequence). V was cut by 3 bases and J by 6 bases, with 19 bases left in between. This CDR3 is CASSLALDAGSDTQYF. CDR3 coding DNA: TGTGCCAGCAGCTTGGCCCTGGACGCCGGTTCCGATACGCAGTATTTT.

This clone was recorded a few times. The chain is built from TRBV29-1 and TRBJ2-5; D remains ambiguous. V lost 4 bases and J 5 bases, leaving 8 bases between the germline ends. CDR1 and CDR2 (germline): SQVTM, ANQGSEA. The CDR3 is 11 residues long. This chain's CDR3 is CSVAIRETQYF. DNA for the CDR3: TGCAGCGTTGCTATTCGGGAGACCCAGTACTTC. The full variable domain, with the rest looked up from reference TRBV29-1 and TRBJ2-5, is SAVISQKPSRDICQRGTSLTIQCQVDSQVTMMFWYRQQPGQSLTLIATANQGSEATYESGFVIDKFPISRPNLTFSTLTVSNMSPEDSSIYLCSVAIRETQYFGPGTRLLVL.

The chain is built from TRBV28 and TRBJ1-1; D not resolved. CDR3 length: 11 residues. Germline V gene sequence: CDR1 MDHEN, CDR2 SYDVKM. Trimming shortened V by 2 bases and J by 5 bases, and 3 bases separated the two germline ends. CDR3 amino acids: CASSLQTEAFF. The CDR3 region has the DNA TGTGCCAGCAGTTTACAGACTGAAGCTTTCTTT. Full variable domain (missing parts from reference TRBV28 and TRBJ1-1): DVKVTQSSRYLVKRTGEKVFLECVQDMDHENMFWYRQDPGLGLRLIYFSYDVKMKEKGDIPEGYSVSREKKERFSLILESASTNQTSMYLCASSLQTEAFFGQGTRLTVV.

The V and J genes are TRBV19 and TRBJ1-2, with no clear D. This CDR3 is built from 15 residues. V was clipped by 3 bases and J by 4 bases, with 15 bases between them. Germline-derived CDR1 and CDR2 are LNHDA and SQIVND (reference sequence). CDR3: CASSMVVEGSYGYTF. The DNA for the CDR3 is TGTGCCAGTAGTATGGTCGTGGAGGGAAGCTATGGCTACACCTTC.

The rearrangement joins TRBV9 to TRBJ1-2; D not resolved. The CDR3 spans 15 residues. V was shortened by 4 bases and J by 4 bases, with 17 bases between the two germline ends. Germline assignment: CDR1 SGDLS and CDR2 YYNGEE. The CDR3 region has the DNA TGTGCCAGCAGCCCAGAAGTGGGCAGACCCTATGGCTACACCTTC. Translating it yields CASSPEVGRPYGYTF.

The genes are TRBV7-2 and TRBJ1-5; D is unclear. The CDR3 length is 14 residues. Between the trimmed V and J ends, which lost 1 base and 2 bases, there was a span of 6 bases. Per the germline V gene, CDR1 is SGHTA and CDR2 is FQGNSA. CDR3 sequence (DNA): TGTGCCAGCAGCTTAGACAGCCGCAATCAGCCCCAGCATTTT. Protein: CASSLDSRNQPQHF.

This chain uses TRBV4-1 with TRBJ2-5; D remains ambiguous. Germline CDR1 is MGHRA and CDR2 is YSYEKL. There are 13 residues in the CDR3. V gave up 4 bases and J gave up 4 bases, with 10 bases separating them. CDR3 loop: CASSLLRGETQYF. The CDR3 DNA reads TGCGCCAGCAGCCTGCTTCGCGGAGAGACCCAGTACTTC.

The V and J genes are TRBV19 and TRBJ1-3; D is uncertain. The CDR3 is 13 residues long. The germline V gene has CDR1 LNHDA and CDR2 SQIVND (reference sequence). Trimming stripped 6 bases from V and 0 bases from J, with 6 bases between. CDR3: CASRVGSGNTIYF. In DNA form, the CDR3 reads TGTGCCAGTAGGGTCGGCTCTGGAAACACCATATATTTT. Using reference TRBV19 and TRBJ1-3 for the parts outside the CDR3, the full variable domain is DGGITQSPKYLFRKEGQNVTLSCEQNLNHDAMYWYRQDPGQGLRLIYYSQIVNDFQKGDIAEGYSVSREKKESFPLTVTSAQKNPTAFYLCASRVGSGNTIYFGEGSWLTVV.

The chain carries TRBV7-6 and TRBJ2-5; D not certain. CDR3 length: 12 amino acids. The germline CDR1 and CDR2 sequences are SGHVS and FNYEAQ. With 1 base removed from V and 3 bases from J, the gap between germline ends came to 3 bases. Here the CDR3 reads CASSLGEETQYF. The CDR3 nucleotides read TGTGCCAGCAGCTTAGGAGAAGAGACCCAGTACTTC.

About this clone: The sample has other DNA sequences that encode this CDR3 too. The chain carries TRBV7-9 and TRBJ1-1, with no clear D. Germline loops: CDR1 SEHNR, CDR2 FQNEAQ (reference sequence). Trimming took off 3 bases at V and 2 bases at J, with 7 bases between the two ends. The CDR3 is 13 amino acids. In DNA form, the CDR3 reads TGTGCCAGCAGCTTTGACGGAAACACTGAAGCTTTCTTT. This sequence encodes CASSFDGNTEAFF.

J is TRBJ1-1 and V is TRBV7-3; possibly TRBD1 for D (6 bases). V was trimmed by 8 bases and J by 0 bases, leaving 13 bases between them. CDR3 length: 14 amino acids. Looked up from germline, CDR1 is SGHTA and CDR2 is FQGTGA. The CDR3 nucleotides are TGTGCCAGCTCGAACAGGGCCCTGAACACTGAAGCTTTCTTT. Translated, it gives CASSNRALNTEAFF.

V usage is TRBV30 and J usage is TRBJ1-3; 7 nucleotides match TRBD1. The CDR3 consists of 17 residues. The germline gives CDR1 GTSNPN, CDR2 SVGIG (reference sequence). The J segment lost 2 bases and the V segment lost 1 base, leaving 11 bases of the junction unmatched. The CDR3 DNA reads TGTGCCTGGAGTGCCTTCCCGACAGGGCCAACTGGAAACACCATATATTTT. Translated: CAWSAFPTGPTGNTIYF.

The sample holds a few counts of this clone. The V call is TRBV5-1, the J call TRBJ1-1; tentative D call: TRBD1 (5 bases). V shed 0 bases and J shed 4 bases, with 22 bases lying between them. This CDR3 spans 18 amino acids. Germline V gene data show CDR1 as SGHRS and CDR2 as YFSETQ. CDR3 region: CASSLGPFLRAQGTEAFF. CDR3 coding DNA: TGCGCCAGCAGCTTGGGACCCTTCCTTCGAGCCCAGGGCACTGAAGCTTTCTTT.

In this sample, this clone turned up once. The J gene is TRBJ2-7, the V gene TRBV6-2 or TRBV6-3, with TRBD2 matching 8 bases. The CDR3 has 14 residues. In germline, CDR1 is MNHEY, CDR2 SVGEGT. The V segment lost 2 bases and the J segment 4 bases; nucleotides outside the gene matches: 4. The CDR3 sequence: CASSYNRGGYEQYF. The CDR3 DNA follows: TGTGCCAGCAGTTACAACCGGGGGGGGTACGAGCAGTACTTC.

This chain uses TRBV4-2 with TRBJ2-3; D perhaps matches TRBD2 (6 bases). The V gene's germline CDR1 is LGHNA and CDR2 YNFKEQ. The length of the CDR3 is 16 residues. Trimming took off 1 base at V and 2 bases at J, with 13 bases between the two ends. The CDR3 protein is CASSQAPSALTDTQYF. Here the CDR3 DNA reads TGTGCCAGCAGCCAAGCGCCTAGCGCCCTCACAGATACGCAGTATTTT.

The count of this clone is one. V gene TRBV19 combines with J gene TRBJ1-5; D perhaps matches TRBD1 (5 bases). Trimming removed 3 bases from V and 4 bases from J, with 16 bases in between. The CDR3 is 16 residues long. Germline V lookup: CDR1 LNHDA, CDR2 SQIVND (reference sequence). CDR3 amino acids: CASSIPGGAGNQPQHF. The CDR3 DNA is TGTGCCAGTAGTATCCCGGGAGGGGCCGGGAATCAGCCCCAGCATTTT.

The chain uses TRBV6-6 and TRBJ1-5; tentatively, D is TRBD1 (5 bases). V lost 5 bases and J lost 2, with 19 bases in between. The length of the CDR3 is 17 residues. The germline CDR1 and CDR2 sequences are MNHNY and SVGAGI (reference sequence). CDR3 sequence: CASSPRDLTLGNQPQHF. In nucleotides, the CDR3 is TGTGCCAGCAGTCCCCGGGACCTGACGCTTGGCAATCAGCCCCAGCATTTT.

This rearrangement joins TRBV5-8 to TRBJ1-2, with D hard to call. This CDR3 region has 13 residues. Germline-derived CDR1 and CDR2 are SGHTS and YDEGEE. Trimming cost V 3 bases and J 4 bases, with 10 bases left between them. CDR3 in DNA: TGTGCCAGCAGCTCGCGGACCCTCTATGGCTACACCTTC. It is translated as CASSSRTLYGYTF. The full variable domain, with the rest looked up from reference TRBV5-8 and TRBJ1-2, is EAGVTQSPTHLIKTRGQQATLRCSPISGHTSVYWYQQALGLGLQFLLWYDEGEERNRGNFPPRFSGRQFPNYSSELNVNALELEDSALYLCASSSRTLYGYTFGSGTRLTVV.

The rearrangement uses TRBV5-1 and TRBJ2-1, with TRBD2 matching over 9 bases. The CDR3 runs 15 residues. The J segment lost 0 bases and the V segment lost 4 bases, leaving 2 bases of the junction unmatched. Germline-derived CDR1 and CDR2 are SGHRS and YFSETQ. The CDR3 bases are TGCGCCAGCAGCCCGGGACTAGCCTCCTACAATGAGCAGTTCTTC. Its protein is CASSPGLASYNEQFF.

This chain joins TRBV3-1 (or the pseudogene TRBV3-2) and TRBJ1-1, with D possibly matching TRBD1 (6 bases). Between the trimmed V and J ends, which lost 3 bases and 0 bases, there was a span of 8 bases. The germline V gene has CDR1 LGHDT and CDR2 YNNKEL (reference sequence). The CDR3 loop spans 14 amino acids. CDR3 sequence reads: CASSQGHLNTEAFF. In nucleotides, the CDR3 is TGTGCCAGCAGCCAGGGACACTTGAACACTGAAGCTTTCTTT.